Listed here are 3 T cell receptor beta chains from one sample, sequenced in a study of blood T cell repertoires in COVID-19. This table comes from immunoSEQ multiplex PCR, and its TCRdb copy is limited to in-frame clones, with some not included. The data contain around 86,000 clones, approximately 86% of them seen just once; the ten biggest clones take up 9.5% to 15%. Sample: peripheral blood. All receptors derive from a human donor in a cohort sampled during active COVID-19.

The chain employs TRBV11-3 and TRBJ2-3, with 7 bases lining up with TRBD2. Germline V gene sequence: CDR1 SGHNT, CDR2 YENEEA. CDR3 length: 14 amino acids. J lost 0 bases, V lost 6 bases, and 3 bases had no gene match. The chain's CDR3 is CASSPGGSTDTQYF. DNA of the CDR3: TGTGCCAGCAGTCCGGGGGGAAGCACAGATACGCAGTATTTT.

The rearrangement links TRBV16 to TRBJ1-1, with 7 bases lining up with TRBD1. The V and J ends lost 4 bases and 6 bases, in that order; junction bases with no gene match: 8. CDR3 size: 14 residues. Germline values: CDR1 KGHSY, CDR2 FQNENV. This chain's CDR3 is CASSPPIRGAEAFF. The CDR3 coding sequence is TGTGCCAGCAGCCCCCCAATCAGGGGGGCTGAAGCTTTCTTT.

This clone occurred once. The CDR3 region is CASSRLAATGELFF. CDR3 sequence (DNA): TGTGCCAGCAGCCGACTAGCGGCCACCGGGGAGCTGTTTTTT. The chain couples TRBV7-3 to TRBJ2-2, with TRBD2 matching over 9 bases. The CDR3 runs to 14 residues. Trimming took 5 bases from V and 4 from J; bases not matched to a gene: 2. Germline CDR1 SGHTA, CDR2 FQGTGA.